The 15 T cell receptor beta chains given below trace back to one sample, sequenced in a study of cytomegalovirus exposure and HLA in healthy donors (dated by TCRdb to about 2017). Library prep was done by the immunoSEQ multiplex PCR assay. TCRdb re-hosts the immuneACCESS table, in-frame sequences only. Its copies lack some clones; in the studies checked, an unresolved V gene accounts for under half of them, and the cause for the rest is not known. This sample comprises 82,000 or so clones, approximately 93% of them detected only once. The ten top clones hold approximately 0.7% of the sample. Sequencing input: PBMCs. The source of these receptors is a man aged 18 to 29 in good health and CMV-seronegative.

The CDR3 DNA sequence: TGTGCCAGTAGTATAAGGGGCAGAGCTAACACTGAAGCTTTCTTT. This translates into CASSIRGRANTEAFF. V is TRBV19 and J is TRBJ1-1, with D possibly TRBD1 on 5 matching bases. Germline V CDR1 and CDR2: LNHDA, SQIVND (reference sequence). The CDR3 is 15 amino acids. V was pared by 2 bases and J by 2 bases, with 12 bases between.

This clone appeared a single time. The chain recombines TRBV6-1 with TRBJ1-4, with a possible D match to TRBD1 (5 bases). The germline CDR1 and CDR2 sequences are MNHNS and SASEGT. CDR3 length equals 15 residues. Trimming removed 4 bases at V and 4 bases at J, with 13 bases between. The CDR3 DNA follows: TGTGCCAGCAGTGTGGGGGGGAGGGGTAATGAAAAACTGTTTTTT. Translation gives CASSVGGRGNEKLFF.

This chain uses TRBV9 with TRBJ2-7, with D unresolved. Trimming took 3 bases from V and 6 from J, leaving 10 bases between them. The CDR3 contains 12 residues. Germline V CDR1 and CDR2: SGDLS, YYNGEE. CDR3 in DNA: TGTGCCAGCAGCGGCCTACCGGGCGAGCAGTACTTC. It translates to CASSGLPGEQYF.

The chain links TRBV19 to TRBJ1-3; no reliable D call. Germline values: CDR1 LNHDA, CDR2 SQIVND (reference sequence). V was shortened by 5 bases and J by 4 bases, with 18 bases between the two germline ends. CDR3 length: 16 residues. The CDR3 reads CASSPAVEGLGNTIYF. CDR3 in DNA: TGTGCCAGTAGTCCCGCCGTGGAGGGTCTCGGAAACACCATATATTTT. Looking up the rest from reference TRBV19 and TRBJ1-3 gives the full variable domain: DGGITQSPKYLFRKEGQNVTLSCEQNLNHDAMYWYRQDPGQGLRLIYYSQIVNDFQKGDIAEGYSVSREKKESFPLTVTSAQKNPTAFYLCASSPAVEGLGNTIYFGEGSWLTVV.

The rearrangement links TRBV2 to TRBJ2-7, with TRBD2 identical over 7 bases. After removal of 4 bases from V and 0 bases from J, the junction contained 3 bases not matched to a gene. Germline V gene sequence: CDR1 SNHLY, CDR2 FYNNEI. The CDR3 has 14 residues. The CDR3 DNA follows: TGTGCCAGCAGTGCCCTAGCGGACTCCTACGAGCAGTACTTC. The encoded protein is CASSALADSYEQYF.

This clone has just one count. V usage is TRBV19 and J usage is TRBJ1-1; D remains unclear. Germline V gives CDR1 LNHDA, CDR2 SQIVND (reference sequence). The V and J ends lost 7 bases and 1 base respectively, with 13 bases between them. The CDR3 spans 14 residues. The CDR3 loop reads CASTLGEKNTEAFF. CDR3 nucleotides: TGTGCCAGTACCCTCGGGGAGAAGAACACTGAAGCTTTCTTT. Based on the CDR3 plus reference TRBV19 and TRBJ1-1, the full variable domain is DGGITQSPKYLFRKEGQNVTLSCEQNLNHDAMYWYRQDPGQGLRLIYYSQIVNDFQKGDIAEGYSVSREKKESFPLTVTSAQKNPTAFYLCASTLGEKNTEAFFGQGTRLTVV.

V gene TRBV7-2 combines with J gene TRBJ1-2, with 7 bases lining up with TRBD1. This CDR3 has 13 amino acids. CDR1 SGHTA and CDR2 FQGNSA come from the germline V gene. V dropped 4 bases and J dropped 8; count of bases not matched to a gene: 7. In DNA, the CDR3 is TGTGCCAGCAGCTCAGAGGGGGCCCCGGGCTACACCTTC. As protein: CASSSEGAPGYTF.

The gene calls are TRBV7-8 and TRBJ2-2; D is unclear. V shed 4 bases and J shed 7 bases, with 13 bases lying between them. This CDR3 comprises 14 residues. Germline assignment: CDR1 SGHVS and CDR2 FQNEAQ. CDR3 nucleotides: TGTGCCAGCAGCTCCCAAGGAGTGAGCGGGGAGCTGTTTTTT. Protein product: CASSSQGVSGELFF.

V usage is TRBV4-1 and J usage is TRBJ1-1, with D maybe TRBD1 (6 bases). Germline values: CDR1 MGHRA, CDR2 YSYEKL. Trimming took off 4 bases at V and 4 bases at J, with 19 bases between the two ends. The CDR3 covers 16 residues. The CDR3 sequence is CASSLRGQGSPTEAFF. The DNA for the CDR3 is TGCGCCAGCAGCCTACGAGGGCAGGGGTCCCCCACTGAAGCTTTCTTT.

The V gene is TRBV19, the J gene TRBJ1-1; D unclear. CDR3 length: 13 residues. The germline V and J ends were trimmed by 7 bases and 11 bases, with 20 bases remaining between them. Per the germline V gene, CDR1 is LNHDA and CDR2 is SQIVND (reference sequence). CDR3 region: CASNAYRDGGAFF. The CDR3 DNA is TGTGCCAGTAACGCGTACCGGGATGGCGGTGCTTTCTTT.

The chain couples TRBV5-1 to TRBJ2-1; 10 bases map to TRBD2. The CDR3 sequence is 14 residues long. Germline V gene sequence: CDR1 SGHRS, CDR2 YFSETQ. J lost 6 bases, V lost 3 bases, and 3 bases had no gene match. The CDR3 bases are TGCGCCAGCAGCTACGGACTAGCGGCCAATGAGCAGTTCTTC. Residues: CASSYGLAANEQFF. Full variable domain (outside the CDR3, taken from reference TRBV5-1 and TRBJ2-1): KAGVTQTPRYLIKTRGQQVTLSCSPISGHRSVSWYQQTPGQGLQFLFEYFSETQRNKGNFPGRFSGRQFSNSRSEMNVSTLELGDSALYLCASSYGLAANEQFFGPGTRLTVL.

The gene calls are TRBV4-1 and TRBJ2-2; TRBD2 aligns across 8 bases. The CDR3 covers 16 residues. Germline V lookup: CDR1 MGHRA, CDR2 YSYEKL. V shed 3 bases and J 3 bases; nucleotides not matched to a gene: 6. CDR3 nucleotide sequence: TGCGCCAGCAGCCACCCGGGAGGGAGGGACACCGGGGAGCTGTTTTTT. Protein: CASSHPGGRDTGELFF.

This chain joins TRBV4-3 and TRBJ2-7; D remains unclear. Germline V gives CDR1 LGHNA, CDR2 YSLEER. The length of the CDR3 is 14 residues. V was trimmed by 0 bases and J by 2 bases, leaving 8 bases between them. The CDR3 reads CASSQEVIAYEQYF. CDR3 DNA sequence: TGCGCCAGCAGCCAAGAGGTAATAGCCTACGAGCAGTACTTC.

This sequence joins TRBV5-1 and TRBJ1-1; TRBD1 might be the D (5 bases). CDR1 and CDR2 (germline): SGHRS, YFSETQ. There are 14 residues in the CDR3. V lost 1 base to trimming and J lost 7 bases, with 14 bases between them. Here the CDR3 DNA reads TGCGCCAGCAGCTTGCCGGCCGAAGGGGTTGAAGCTTTCTTT. Amino acids: CASSLPAEGVEAFF.

This clone was observed once. CDR3 DNA: TGTGCCAGCAGTCCGCACCGGGACAGATCAAATACGCAGTATTTT. Translated: CASSPHRDRSNTQYF. The genes are TRBV27 and TRBJ2-3; TRBD1 agrees at 7 bases. V shed 5 bases, J shed 7 bases, and the junction held 12 bases outside the gene matches. CDR1 is MNHEY and CDR2 is SMNVEV in the germline V gene (reference sequence). The CDR3 has 15 residues.